This TCR beta chain was observed in a study of T cells after yellow fever vaccination. Study-level information: Preparing low-cell-number fractions relied on SMART-Seq v4 Ultra Low Input.

In germline, CDR1 is MNHNS, CDR2 SASEGT. J gave up 4 bases and V 6 bases, and 16 bases lay outside the gene matches. The CDR3 runs 17 residues. Study-wide points: Most clones from primary vaccination were detected again post-booster (just over 95% CD4, roughly 85% CD8).

This clonotype was found a few times. Its matching antigen is unknown. It was through 5'RACE template switching that TCR cDNA was made, with a universal primer site and UMIs added. TCRdb itself ran the 5' RACE reads through MiXCR, one entry per CDR3 protein. The sample gives about 360,000 distinct CDR3 sequences, 6% to 8% of which show up once; around 16% is in the top ten. Sequenced here: PBMCs, sampled 5 days after the yellow fever booster vaccination. J is TRBJ2-5 and V is TRBV6-1, with 8 bases matching TRBD2. The receptor was derived from a man aged 30 to 45 who received the YFV17D yellow fever vaccine. The CDR3 region has the DNA TGTGCCAGCAGCCCCGGGAATAGCGGGATAAGGGGAGAGACCCAGTACTTC. Translating it yields CASSPGNSGIRGETQYF.